Below are 19 T cell receptor beta chains sequenced from a single sample in a study of spatial heterogeneity in lung cancer. Study-wide findings and caveats: Counts of expanded intratumoral alpha and beta TCRs tracked tumor mutation counts.

These receptors lack a known antigen. TCRdb ran MiXCR on the 5' RACE reads and lists one entry per CDR3 protein. The sample shows about 2,900 distinct CDR3 sequences, about an eighth of them seen only once. Described time point: sample taken at primary tumor resection. Here the sequenced sample was lung tumor tissue, taken at surgery. The receptors stem from a male donor with early-stage non-small cell lung cancer.

This clonotype counts as medium-sized. The chain has TRBV2 and TRBJ2-1, with 7 bases matching TRBD1. The germline gives CDR1 SNHLY, CDR2 FYNNEI. The J segment lost 0 bases and the V segment lost 10 bases, leaving 6 bases of the junction unmatched. CDR3 length equals 14 residues. The CDR3 is CATQQGSSYNEQFF. The DNA for the CDR3 is TGTGCCACACAACAGGGGTCCTCCTACAATGAGCAGTTCTTC.

The chain recombines TRBV11-2 with TRBJ2-7, with 8 bases lining up with TRBD2. This CDR3 region has 15 residues. Germline V gene data show CDR1 as SGHAT and CDR2 as FQNNGV. The V segment lost 5 bases and the J segment 1 base; nucleotides outside the gene matches: 7. The CDR3 loop reads CASSPGGGGSYEQYF. The CDR3, as DNA: TGTGCCAGCAGCCCCGGGGGCGGGGGGTCCTACGAGCAGTACTTC.

The V gene is TRBV10-3, the J gene TRBJ1-2; D might be TRBD1 (5 bases). Germline CDR1 and CDR2: ENHRY and SYGVKD. CDR3 size: 14 residues. Between the trimmed V and J ends, which lost 5 bases and 4 bases, there was a span of 14 bases. The CDR3 protein is CAISFGTGGYGYTF. The CDR3 DNA reads TGTGCCATCAGTTTCGGGACGGGTGGCTATGGCTACACCTTC.

The chain has TRBV11-3 and TRBJ1-2, with no clear D. Trimming took off 1 base at V and 3 bases at J, with 3 bases between the two ends. CDR3 size: 12 residues. Germline-derived CDR1 and CDR2 are SGHNT and YENEEA. The CDR3 DNA follows: TGTGCCAGCAGCTTAGGCCACTATGGCTACACCTTC. Protein: CASSLGHYGYTF.

This clonotype is termed medium-sized (0.01 to 0.1%). The genes are TRBV11-2 and TRBJ2-1, with TRBD2 identical over 9 bases. The CDR3 covers 16 residues. CDR1 is SGHAT, CDR2 FQNNGV, per germline. V gave up 2 bases and J gave up 3 bases; unmatched junction bases: 5. This CDR3 is CASSLQAGGYYNEQFF. CDR3 in DNA: TGTGCCAGCAGCTTACAAGCGGGAGGCTACTACAATGAGCAGTTCTTC.

This clonotype is medium-sized within its sample. This sequence joins TRBV11-2 and TRBJ2-1; D uncertain. V was shortened by 3 bases and J by 6 bases, with 15 bases between the two germline ends. The CDR3 is 15 residues long. Germline V gives CDR1 SGHAT, CDR2 FQNNGV. The CDR3, as DNA: TGTGCCAGCAGCTTTCAAAGCGCCTCACCCAATGAGCAGTTCTTC. This encodes CASSFQSASPNEQFF.

This clonotype is labeled as medium-sized (0.01 to 0.1%). The V gene is TRBV5-1, the J gene TRBJ2-1; 9 nucleotides line up with TRBD1. The germline V gene encodes CDR1 SGHRS and CDR2 YFSETQ. CDR3 size: 15 residues. V was pared by 3 bases and J by 6 bases, with 7 bases of the junction left unmatched. CDR3 DNA sequence: TGCGCCAGCAGCTCCGGGACAGGGTCGGGCAATGAGCAGTTCTTC. It yields the protein CASSSGTGSGNEQFF.

The table lists this clonotype with many counts. This chain joins TRBV20-1 and TRBJ2-7; possible D gene TRBD2, 6 bases. The CDR3 length is 15 residues. CDR1 is DFQATT, CDR2 SNEGSKA, per germline (reference sequence). V was clipped by 1 base and J by 7 bases, with 20 bases between them. CDR3 nucleotides: TGCAGTGCTAGAGGCTATAAGGCGGGGCAGGGAGAGCAGTACTTC. This translates into CSARGYKAGQGEQYF.

By sample fraction, this clonotype is medium-sized. The rearrangement uses TRBV7-2 and TRBJ2-7; 8 bases fit TRBD2. The CDR3 totals 15 residues. J was trimmed by 1 base and V by 2 bases; bases with no gene match: 4. Germline-derived CDR1 and CDR2 are SGHTA and FQGNSA. CDR3: CASSLHPGGSYEQYF. DNA for the CDR3: TGTGCCAGCAGCTTACATCCGGGGGGGTCCTACGAGCAGTACTTC.

The chain recombines TRBV27 with TRBJ2-3, with D maybe TRBD2 (6 bases). There are 17 residues in the CDR3. V lost 4 bases and J 1 base, leaving 18 bases between the germline ends. Germline lookup yields CDR1 MNHEY and CDR2 SMNVEV (reference sequence). The CDR3 DNA sequence: TGTGCCAGCAGTTCGGGAACGGGAGTTGTCGGCACAGATACGCAGTATTTT. Translating gives CASSSGTGVVGTDTQYF.

In its sample, this clonotype ranks as medium-sized. The CDR3 protein is CASSQGGDYNEQFF. The CDR3 DNA follows: TGCGCCAGCAGCCAAGGAGGAGACTACAATGAGCAGTTCTTC. The chain is built from TRBV4-3 and TRBJ2-1; the D is unclear. This CDR3 is 14 amino acids long. V was cut by 1 base and J by 3 bases, with 7 bases left in between. CDR1 is LGHNA and CDR2 is YSLEER in the germline V gene.

By sample fraction, this clonotype is medium-sized (0.01 to 0.1%). This chain links TRBV5-1 with TRBJ2-2; 11 bases line up with TRBD2. The germline gives CDR1 SGHRS, CDR2 YFSETQ. The CDR3 has 15 residues. Trimming cost V 4 bases and J 3 bases; bases outside gene matches: 2. CDR3 DNA sequence: TGCGCCAGCAGCCCACTAGCGGGAGACACCGGGGAGCTGTTTTTT. Protein product: CASSPLAGDTGELFF. The whole variable domain, filled in from reference TRBV5-1 and TRBJ2-2, reads KAGVTQTPRYLIKTRGQQVTLSCSPISGHRSVSWYQQTPGQGLQFLFEYFSETQRNKGNFPGRFSGRQFSNSRSEMNVSTLELGDSALYLCASSPLAGDTGELFFGEGSRLTVL.

The V call is TRBV7-9, the J call TRBJ2-7; 7 nucleotides match TRBD2. This CDR3 has 15 amino acids. Germline CDR1 reads SEHNR; CDR2 reads FQNEAQ (reference sequence). The trim removed 1 base at V and 4 bases at J, leaving 7 bases unmatched. In DNA, the CDR3 is TGTGCCAGCAGCTTAGATCCGGGGAGGGAATACGAGCAGTACTTC. This gives the protein CASSLDPGREYEQYF.

This clonotype is deemed medium-sized. The chain recombines TRBV5-5 with TRBJ1-3; D is unresolved. Per the germline V gene, CDR1 is SGHKS and CDR2 is YYEKEE (reference sequence). The CDR3 extends over 16 amino acids. V dropped 2 bases and J dropped 0 bases, with 12 bases sitting between them. Written as DNA, the CDR3 is TGTGCCAGCAGCTTTTATTTACCCCCCTCTGGAAACACCATATATTTT. Translating gives CASSFYLPPSGNTIYF.

The rearrangement links TRBV27 to TRBJ2-5; TRBD1 or TRBD2 may be the D gene (5 bases each). This CDR3 spans 15 amino acids. The germline V gene encodes CDR1 MNHEY and CDR2 SMNVEV (reference sequence). V lost 7 bases and J lost 1, with 16 bases in between. The CDR3 nucleotides read TGTGCCAGCAAAAACCGGGACGCCTCCCAAGAGACCCAGTACTTC. Translation: CASKNRDASQETQYF.

This clonotype was counted ten times or more. V and J are TRBV28 and TRBJ2-1; 8 nucleotides line up with TRBD2. This CDR3 contains 16 residues. Germline V gene lookup returns CDR1 MDHEN and CDR2 SYDVKM. J was trimmed by 4 bases and V by 6 bases; bases with no gene match: 11. CDR3 sequence reads: CASRIATSEYYNEQFF. The CDR3 DNA reads TGTGCCAGCAGGATAGCGACTAGCGAGTATTACAATGAGCAGTTCTTC.

This clonotype is medium-sized by share. The chain carries TRBV9 and TRBJ2-2, with 7 bases aligning to TRBD2. The CDR3 length is 16 residues. Germline V CDR1 and CDR2: SGDLS, YYNGEE. V was pared by 0 bases and J by 4 bases, with 6 bases of the junction left unmatched. The CDR3 reads CASSVDPGGFTGELFF. CDR3 DNA: TGTGCCAGCAGCGTAGATCCCGGGGGGTTCACCGGGGAGCTGTTTTTT.

This clonotype was counted at least ten times. V and J are TRBV2 and TRBJ2-1, with 11 bases identical to TRBD2. CDR1 and CDR2 (germline): SNHLY, FYNNEI. J lost 4 bases, V lost 4 bases, and 6 bases had no gene match. The CDR3 covers 16 residues. The CDR3 sequence is CASSGPSGGFYNEQFF. In DNA form, the CDR3 reads TGTGCCAGCAGTGGTCCTAGCGGGGGGTTTTACAATGAGCAGTTCTTC.

This clonotype was counted ten times or more. V gene TRBV15 combines with J gene TRBJ2-1; a possible D gene is TRBD2 (6 bases). V was shortened by 3 bases and J by 4 bases, with 13 bases between the two germline ends. This CDR3 contains 15 residues. CDR1 LNHNV and CDR2 YYDKDF come from the germline V gene (reference sequence). The CDR3: CATSSVASEYNEQFF. CDR3 nucleotide sequence: TGTGCCACCAGCAGTGTGGCTAGCGAGTACAATGAGCAGTTCTTC. Combining the CDR3 with reference TRBV15 and TRBJ2-1 gives the whole variable domain DAMVIQNPRYQVTQFGKPVTLSCSQTLNHNVMYWYQQKSSQAPKLLFHYYDKDFNNEADTPDNFQSRRPNTSFCFLDIRSPGLGDTAMYLCATSSVASEYNEQFFGPGTRLTVL.